This record covers a single T cell receptor (beta chain). Its antigen is still unknown. The data are from a study of cytomegalovirus exposure and HLA in healthy donors. Regarding the study as a whole: TCR association rates varied by HLA locus in a later analysis, with DRB1 highest and HLA-C lowest.

Germline values: CDR1 SGHRS, CDR2 YFSETQ. Germline trimming cut 4 bases from V and 4 bases from J; bases unmatched to any gene: 7. The CDR3 consists of 14 residues. Primers for the PCR totalled 60 Vbeta and 13 Jbeta. Assay used: immunoSEQ multiplex PCR; TCRdb lists only in-frame clones, some missing. The sample carries some 150,000 clones, approximately 87% recorded once. The V and J genes are TRBV5-1 and TRBJ2-7, with TRBD2 matching 8 bases. The receptor's source is a woman aged 25 to 39 in good health and CMV-seronegative. What was sequenced was PBMCs. The CDR3 region is CASSETSGPYEQYF. The CDR3 DNA reads as TGCGCCAGCAGCGAAACTAGCGGACCTTACGAGCAGTACTTC.